This T cell receptor (beta chain) comes out of a study of sequential checkpoint blockade in melanoma. Produced via immunoSEQ multiplex PCR; TCRdb's table is partial and in-frame only. Found here are roughly 18,000 clones, around 70% of them singletons; the top ten hold 4.8%. Treatment meaning: randomized to nivolumab then ipilimumab (arm A) or the reverse (arm B). The ends were cut back, 4 bases at V and 7 bases at J, with 24 bases in the middle. The CDR3 is 16 residues long. In germline, CDR1 is SGHRS, CDR2 YFSETQ. V usage is TRBV5-1 and J usage is TRBJ2-7; D gene ambiguous. Sample: tumor tissue (inferred from file names), taken from a patient given nivolumab and ipilimumab in sequence. The source of this sequence is a human donor with melanoma. The CDR3, as DNA: TGCGCCAGCAGCGAGCCCGGGCCCCTCCTGGTGAGGGAGCAGTACTTC. Residues: CASSEPGPLLVREQYF.